This TCR beta chain was recovered during a study of shared clonotypes between healthy human individuals. The ends were cut back, 2 bases at V and 5 bases at J, with 12 bases in the middle. Germline V gene lookup returns CDR1 LNHDA and CDR2 SQIVND (reference sequence). This CDR3 is 14 amino acids long. Sequenced by immunoSEQ multiplex PCR; TCRdb stores in-frame clones only, minus some. The table shows roughly 500,000 clones, with around 85% occurring only once. The genes are TRBV19 and TRBJ1-1; D possibly corresponds to TRBD1 (5 bases). The sample was PBMCs. The TCR was taken from a woman aged 40 to 50 in good health. Some clones in this sample may be carry-over from other donors' samples. Here the CDR3 DNA reads TGTGCCAGTAGTATAAGAAGGGGAAGGACTGAAGCTTTCTTT. Encoded protein: CASSIRRGRTEAFF.